The rows below give T cell receptor beta chains drawn from one sample of a study of blood T cell repertoires in COVID-19. Measured with immunoSEQ multiplex PCR; TCRdb has only the in-frame clones, and not every one. The table has about 220,000 clones, 70% to 85% seen once; the top ten hold about 3.3%. The source material was PBMCs or T cells enriched from blood (not recorded which). Every receptor here comes from a woman aged 55-70 years who had recovered from COVID-19. Each CDR3 is given with its conserved first and last residue. A D gene is named only where the DNA matches it firmly. The size field is filled for only some rows; it gives once, few, many or a size class.

j_gene,v_gene,d_gene,abundance,CDR3nt,CDR3aa
TRBJ1-2,TRBV5-4,.,.,TGTGCCAGCACCGACGGACTCAGTAATTATGGCTACACCTTC,CASTDGLSNYGYTF
TRBJ2-7,TRBV6-1,TRBD1,.,TGTGCCAGCAGTGATCGGACAGGAGAAAAATACGAGCAGTACTTC,CASSDRTGEKYEQYF
TRBJ1-1,TRBV27,TRBD1,.,TGTGCCAGCAGTTTAGGCAGGGGGCTTCGGAACACTGAAGCTTTCTTT,CASSLGRGLRNTEAFF
TRBJ1-2,TRBV30,.,.,TGTGCCTGGAGTGTTTCAGGGGACTATGGCTACACCTTC,CAWSVSGDYGYTF
TRBJ2-3,TRBV5-6,TRBD2,once,TGTGCCAGCAGCCTTAGCGGGGGGGTGACAGATACGCAGTATTTT,CASSLSGGVTDTQYF
TRBJ1-1,TRBV6-5,.,.,TGTGCCAGCAGTTACTCTCAGGCCACTGAAGCTTTCTTT,CASSYSQATEAFF
TRBJ1-2,TRBV4-3,TRBD1,.,TGCGCCAGCAGCCAAGAAGAGACAGGGCTGTATGGCTACACCTTC,CASSQEETGLYGYTF
TRBJ1-1,TRBV9,.,.,TGTGCCAGCAGCGTAGTCTTTGCCGGTGAAGCTTTCTTT,CASSVVFAGEAFF
TRBJ1-5,TRBV15,.,.,TGTGCCACCTGCGGGACTTTTGAGGGCCAGCCCCAGCATTTT,CATCGTFEGQPQHF
TRBJ2-3,TRBV5-6,TRBD2,.,TGTGCCAGCAGCTTGGTTGGGCTAGCGGGAGTCTGGACAGATACGCAGTATTTT,CASSLVGLAGVWTDTQYF
TRBJ2-7,TRBV12-5,TRBD1,.,TGTGCTAGTTCAGGGGGCTTGAGGGAGCAGTACTTC,CASSGGLREQYF
TRBJ1-1,TRBV10-3,TRBD1,.,TGTGCCCTCCGGGGACAGCCGAACACTGAAGCTTTCTTT,CALRGQPNTEAFF
TRBJ1-1,TRBV5-5,TRBD1,.,TGTGCCAGCAGTCGGACAGGGGGCACTGAAGCTTTCTTT,CASSRTGGTEAFF
TRBJ2-7,TRBV18,TRBD1,once,TGTGCCAGCTCTCCCGGACAGGGTAGGGGGTACGAGCAGTACTTC,CASSPGQGRGYEQYF
TRBJ1-1,TRBV2,.,.,TGTGCCTCCTCGGCGGATTTGAACACTGAAGCTTTCTTT,CASSADLNTEAFF
TRBJ1-4,TRBV7-9,TRBD1,.,TGTGCCAGCAGTCCCGGGACAGGGTCCGCAACTAATGAAAAACTGTTTTTT,CASSPGTGSATNEKLFF
TRBJ1-2,TRBV7-9,.,.,TGTGCCAGCAGGGGGGGAGCCTATGGCTACACCTTC,CASRGGAYGYTF
TRBJ2-1,TRBV6-2/TRBV6-3,TRBD2,.,TGTGCCAGCAGCCCTGGGTATGCTCTAGCGGGAAACAATGAGCAGTTCTTC,CASSPGYALAGNNEQFF
TRBJ1-2,TRBV11-2,.,few,TGTGCCAGCAGCCCCATCCGTCGGAGGAACTATGGCTACACCTTC,CASSPIRRRNYGYTF
TRBJ1-1,TRBV19,TRBD1,.,TGTGCCACCCTGGACAGGGGTATTCGCACTGAAGCTTTCTTT,CATLDRGIRTEAFF
TRBJ1-1,TRBV14,.,many,TGTGCCAGCAGCCAAGATCGGGTCACTGAAGCTTTCTTT,CASSQDRVTEAFF
TRBJ1-5,TRBV2,TRBD1,few,TGTGCCAGCAATCTGGGACAGGGGAATCAGCCCCAGCATTTT,CASNLGQGNQPQHF
TRBJ2-2,TRBV7-2,TRBD1,.,TGTGCCAGCAGCTTAGGCAGGGGGTGGAAAACCGGGGAGCTGTTTTTT,CASSLGRGWKTGELFF
TRBJ1-2,TRBV4-2,TRBD1,few,TGTGCCAGCAGCCATGGCCGGGACAGGGTTGGCTACACCTTC,CASSHGRDRVGYTF
TRBJ1-2,TRBV3-1/TRBV3-2,TRBD1,.,TGTGCCAGCAGCCCCGGACAGGGCTGGGGCTACACCTTC,CASSPGQGWGYTF
TRBJ1-2,TRBV4-1,.,few,TGCGCCAGCAGCCCGCGGGAGGGACGAAATAACTATGGCTACACCTTC,CASSPREGRNNYGYTF